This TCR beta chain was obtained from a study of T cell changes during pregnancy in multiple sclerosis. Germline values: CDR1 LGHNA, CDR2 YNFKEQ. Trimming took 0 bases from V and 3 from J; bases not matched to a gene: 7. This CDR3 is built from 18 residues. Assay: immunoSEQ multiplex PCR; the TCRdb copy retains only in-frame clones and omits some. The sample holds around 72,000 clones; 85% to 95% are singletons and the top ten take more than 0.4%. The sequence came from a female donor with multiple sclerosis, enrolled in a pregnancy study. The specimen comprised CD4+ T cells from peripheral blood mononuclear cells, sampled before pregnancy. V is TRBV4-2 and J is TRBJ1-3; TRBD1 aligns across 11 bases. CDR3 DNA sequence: TGTGCCAGCAGCCAAGATTCCTGGACAGGGGGCTTTGGAAACACCATATATTTT. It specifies CASSQDSWTGGFGNTIYF.